One and the same sample provided the 14 T cell receptor beta chains below, sequenced in a study of blood T cells in healthy people across ages. Together with a sample-barcoded 5' primer, a J-beta primer mix was included in a second PCR lasting about 7 to 12 cycles. One entry per CDR3 protein, called by TCRdb with MiXCR from the 5' RACE reads. Among about 630,000 distinct CDR3 sequences listed, 20% to 25% were seen once. Material for sequencing was blood. These receptors were taken from a man between 65 and 85 years old in good health.

The rearrangement joins TRBV11-2 to TRBJ2-1, with no clear D. The DNA matches TRBJ2-7 better at its end, which makes the J call doubtful. Germline assignment: CDR1 SGHAT and CDR2 FQNNGV. CDR3 length: 13 residues. Here the CDR3 reads CASSLRKTYEQYF. The DNA for the CDR3 is TGTGCCAGCAGCCTACGGAAAACATACGAGCAGTACTTC.

The chain has TRBV24-1 and TRBJ2-1; 7 bases are a match to TRBD2. The CDR3 has 15 amino acids. Trimming at V came to 4 bases and at J to 5 bases, leaving 7 bases not matched to a gene. The germline gives CDR1 KGHDR, CDR2 SFDVKD. The CDR3 protein is CATSERESRNNEQFF. The CDR3 nucleotides are TGTGCCACCAGTGAGCGGGAGTCACGGAACAATGAGCAGTTCTTC.

This clonotype was seen a few times. The V and J genes are TRBV20-1 and TRBJ2-5; D unclear. The J call may not be correct, given that the DNA end is closer to TRBJ2-7. CDR3 length equals 15 residues. Per the germline V gene, CDR1 is DFQATT and CDR2 is SNEGSKA (reference sequence). The CDR3 region has the DNA TGCAGTGCTAGAGATCCCCTCCAGAGCTCCTACGAGCAGTACTTC. This gives the protein CSARDPLQSSYEQYF.

The chain recombines TRBV7-8 with TRBJ2-7, with 11 bases fitting TRBD2. This CDR3 spans 17 amino acids. Trimming cost V 0 bases and J 2 bases; bases outside gene matches: 6. The germline V gene has CDR1 SGHVS and CDR2 FQNEAQ. The CDR3, as DNA: TGTGCCAGCAGCTTAGCCAGAACTAGCGGGAGTACCTACGAGCAGTACTTC. Its protein is CASSLARTSGSTYEQYF.

This clonotype has more than one count but fewer than ten. The CDR3 region is CASSQGSSGAHRTEAFF. CDR3 coding DNA: TGCGCCAGCAGCCAAGGTTCCTCAGGGGCTCATCGAACTGAAGCTTTCTTT. V usage is TRBV4-1 and J usage is TRBJ1-1; possible D gene TRBD1, 6 bases. This CDR3 region has 17 residues. V was clipped by 1 base and J by 5 bases, with 20 bases between them. Per the germline V gene, CDR1 is MGHRA and CDR2 is YSYEKL.

The V and J genes are TRBV6-1 and TRBJ2-1; D not resolved. V was cut by 8 bases and J by 9 bases, with 8 bases left in between. Germline CDR1 MNHNS, CDR2 SASEGT. This CDR3 comprises 10 residues. The CDR3 DNA reads TGTGCCAGCGAGGACCTTGAGCAGTTCTTC. Translation: CASEDLEQFF.

As regards this clonotype: A read error may explain this, as a much larger clone is one base away. The chain recombines TRBV20-1 with TRBJ2-5; D perhaps matches TRBD2 (5 bases). Germline lookup yields CDR1 DFQATT and CDR2 SNEGSKA (reference sequence). The CDR3 contains 13 residues. DNA of the CDR3: TGCAGTGCTAATTTTGAGGGTGGGGAGACCCAGCACTTC. This sequence encodes CSANFEGGETQHF.

The rearrangement uses TRBV15 and TRBJ2-3; 8 nucleotides line up with TRBD2. After removal of 3 bases from V and 2 bases from J, the junction contained 13 bases not matched to a gene. The CDR3 consists of 18 residues. The germline CDR1 and CDR2 sequences are LNHNV and YYDKDF (reference sequence). The DNA of the CDR3 is TGTGCCACCAGCAGTGACGGCGGGAGGCCCGAATCCACAGATACGCAGTATTTT. Translating gives CATSSDGGRPESTDTQYF.

This clonotype was observed a few times. This chain joins TRBV7-9 and TRBJ2-1, with 9 bases fitting TRBD2. The CDR3 spans 16 residues. J gave up 5 bases and V 5 bases, and 10 bases lay outside the gene matches. Germline CDR1 and CDR2: SEHNR and FQNEAQ (reference sequence). The CDR3 loop is CASSPRIAGDHNEQFF. CDR3 bases: TGTGCCAGCAGCCCCAGGATAGCGGGAGACCACAATGAGCAGTTCTTC.

The chain carries TRBV9 and TRBJ2-5; no reliable D call. The V and J ends lost 0 bases and 4 bases respectively, with 13 bases between them. Germline CDR1 is SGDLS and CDR2 is YYNGEE. The CDR3 length is 15 residues. Written as DNA, the CDR3 is TGTGCCAGCAGCGTAGGCGGTAGCCTTTTAGAGACCCAGTACTTC. Protein: CASSVGGSLLETQYF.

This clonotype came up a few times. The rearrangement joins TRBV3-1 to TRBJ2-3; D may be TRBD2 (6 bases). This CDR3 contains 14 residues. Germline assignment: CDR1 LGHDT and CDR2 YNNKEL (reference sequence). Trimming stripped 1 base from V and 4 bases from J, with 9 bases between. The CDR3 sequence: CASSQGGVSDTQYF. In DNA, the CDR3 is TGTGCCAGCAGCCAAGGGGGGGTTTCAGATACGCAGTATTTT.

The chain employs TRBV7-2 and TRBJ2-3, with D hard to call. Germline-derived CDR1 and CDR2 are SGHTA and FQGNSA. This CDR3 comprises 16 residues. Trimming removed 1 base from V and 1 base from J, with 12 bases in between. CDR3 sequence: CASSLGVARGTDTQYF. In DNA, the CDR3 is TGTGCCAGCAGCTTAGGCGTGGCGCGCGGCACAGATACGCAGTATTTT.

This clonotype was found once. This chain connects TRBV3-1 to TRBJ2-5; unclear D gene. The germline V and J ends were trimmed by 7 bases and 5 bases, with 11 bases remaining between them. This CDR3 is built from 12 residues. The germline CDR1 and CDR2 sequences are LGHDT and YNNKEL (reference sequence). DNA for the CDR3: TGTGCCAGCACATTCTTGGGGGAGACCCAGTACTTC. Translating gives CASTFLGETQYF.

In this sample, this clonotype turned up many times. The genes are TRBV5-1 and TRBJ2-2; D is unclear. Per the germline V gene, CDR1 is SGHRS and CDR2 is YFSETQ. The CDR3 extends over 12 amino acids. Trimming removed 6 bases from V and 1 base from J, with 4 bases in between. The CDR3 region has the DNA TGCGCCAGCATGGGGAACACCGGGGAGCTGTTTTTT. Protein product: CASMGNTGELFF.